Listed below are T cell receptor beta chains from one sample, sequenced in a study of OX40 agonist ivuxolimab in advanced cancers. Some clones are missing from TCRdb's copy, which holds only in-frame ones; the method was immunoSEQ multiplex PCR. The sample holds approximately 35,000 clones, around 79% seen once. The input for sequencing was CD4+ or CD8+ T cells sorted from blood, taken in a trial of the OX40 agonist ivuxolimab. The receptors shown here come from an adult with an advanced solid tumor such as melanoma, head and neck, liver or kidney cancer. The CDR3 runs from the conserved cysteine through the conserved F or W. Fields, in order: clone size, D gene, V gene, J gene, CDR3 DNA, CDR3 protein. The D gene is left open where the match is weak. Rows may omit the clone size; those that give it use once, few, many or a size class.

size: .; D: .; V: TRBV2; J: TRBJ1-1; DNA: TGTGCCAGCAGTGAAGCGCTCAGGACGGTGAACACTGAAGCTTTCTTT; CDR3: CASSEALRTVNTEAFF
size: .; D: TRBD2; V: TRBV2; J: TRBJ2-7; DNA: TGTGCCAGCAGTGAACGACTAGCGGGGGACCGCTTCTACGAGCAGTACTTC; CDR3: CASSERLAGDRFYEQYF
size: .; D: .; V: TRBV18; J: TRBJ2-7; DNA: TGTGCCAGCTCACCCTCGGGTGCCCACTACGAGCAGTACTTC; CDR3: CASSPSGAHYEQYF
size: .; D: TRBD1; V: TRBV5-6; J: TRBJ1-4; DNA: TGTGCCAGCATTGGGGACAGGGATGAAAAACTGTTTTTT; CDR3: CASIGDRDEKLFF
size: .; D: .; V: TRBV7-2; J: TRBJ1-2; DNA: TGTGCCAGCAGCCCCAAGACAGGCAACTATGGCTACACCTTC; CDR3: CASSPKTGNYGYTF
size: .; D: TRBD1; V: TRBV7-6; J: TRBJ2-2; DNA: TGTGCCAGCAGCTTCCCGGGACAGCAAAACACCGGGGAGCTGTTTTTT; CDR3: CASSFPGQQNTGELFF
size: .; D: TRBD2; V: TRBV28; J: TRBJ2-1; DNA: TGTGCCAGCAGTTTCCTAGCGGGGGGTTTGCAGAGCAATGAGCAGTTCTTC; CDR3: CASSFLAGGLQSNEQFF
size: .; D: TRBD1; V: TRBV6-1; J: TRBJ1-5; DNA: TGTGCCAGCAGTGAATGGACAGGGAACAATCAGCCCCAGCATTTT; CDR3: CASSEWTGNNQPQHF
size: once; D: TRBD1; V: TRBV4-1; J: TRBJ2-7; DNA: TGCGCCAGCAGCCAAGTTACAGGGGCCTACTACGAGCAGTACTTC; CDR3: CASSQVTGAYYEQYF
size: .; D: .; V: TRBV6-1; J: TRBJ1-6; DNA: TGTGCCAGCAATGAACCGGGGATTAATTCACCCCTCCACTTT; CDR3: CASNEPGINSPLHF
size: .; D: .; V: TRBV5-1; J: TRBJ2-1; DNA: TGCGCCAGCAGTTTAGCTGGACCCTCTGATATCAGCTCCTACAATGAGCAGTTCTTC; CDR3: CASSLAGPSDISSYNEQFF
size: medium-sized; D: .; V: TRBV30; J: TRBJ1-6; DNA: TGTGCCTGGAGTGTTCTGGGCTATTCACCCCTCCACTTT; CDR3: CAWSVLGYSPLHF
size: .; D: .; V: TRBV28; J: TRBJ1-5; DNA: TGTGCCAGCAGTTTAGGAGGGGTGTCCTGGCAGCCCCAGCATTTT; CDR3: CASSLGGVSWQPQHF
size: .; D: TRBD1; V: TRBV7-2; J: TRBJ1-2; DNA: TGTGCCAGCAGCCTACCGGGACAGGGGGCGCGTGGCTACACCTTC; CDR3: CASSLPGQGARGYTF
size: few; D: .; V: TRBV20-1; J: TRBJ1-1; DNA: TGCGGTTGGGTGAGCACTGAAGCTTTCTTT; CDR3: CGWVSTEAFF
size: .; D: .; V: TRBV19; J: TRBJ2-2; DNA: TGTGCCAGTAGTCCCTCTCAGGGGTGGACCGGGGAGCTGTTTTTT; CDR3: CASSPSQGWTGELFF
size: .; D: .; V: TRBV9; J: TRBJ2-1; DNA: TGTGCCAGCAGCCCCTTCCGGGACGGAATCTACAATGAGCAGTTCTTC; CDR3: CASSPFRDGIYNEQFF
size: .; D: .; V: TRBV5-4; J: TRBJ1-4; DNA: TGTGCCAGCAGCATCGGGACAGAAAAACTGTTTTTT; CDR3: CASSIGTEKLFF
size: .; D: TRBD1; V: TRBV5-4; J: TRBJ1-2; DNA: TGTGCCAGCAGCTTCAGGGGGGCGCGGGGTAACTATGGCTACACCTTC; CDR3: CASSFRGARGNYGYTF
size: .; D: .; V: TRBV4-1; J: TRBJ1-2; DNA: TGCGCCAGCAGCCAAGGGTCAAAACCTCGCTCTAACTATGGCTACACCTTC; CDR3: CASSQGSKPRSNYGYTF
size: .; D: .; V: TRBV9; J: TRBJ1-1; DNA: TGTGCCAGCAGCGTAGGGGGCGTAAACACTGAAGCTTTCTTT; CDR3: CASSVGGVNTEAFF
size: .; D: .; V: TRBV7-9; J: TRBJ1-1; DNA: TGTGCCAGCAGCTCTCAGGACAGCATGAACACTGAAGCTTTCTTT; CDR3: CASSSQDSMNTEAFF
size: .; D: .; V: TRBV27; J: TRBJ2-7; DNA: TGTGCCAGCAGTCTACAGGGTAATACCTACGAGCAGTACTTC; CDR3: CASSLQGNTYEQYF
size: .; D: TRBD1; V: TRBV7-9; J: TRBJ1-1; DNA: TGTGCCTCACGGCAGGGGGGTTTAATGAACACTGAAGCTTTCTTT; CDR3: CASRQGGLMNTEAFF
size: once; D: .; V: TRBV6-5; J: TRBJ2-7; DNA: TGTGCCAGCGGCAGAGGGGACCACGAGCAGTACTTC; CDR3: CASGRGDHEQYF
size: .; D: .; V: TRBV12-5; J: TRBJ1-1; DNA: TGTGCTAGTGGTTTAGGGGGGAACACTGAAGCTTTCTTT; CDR3: CASGLGGNTEAFF
size: .; D: TRBD1; V: TRBV5-1; J: TRBJ2-3; DNA: TGCGCCAGCAGCAGCACTCTAGGGACAGGGTGGGATACGCAGTATTTT; CDR3: CASSSTLGTGWDTQYF
size: once; D: .; V: TRBV11-2; J: TRBJ2-5; DNA: TGTGCCAGCAGCTCCCTACAGGGGGCGGGGGGGGTCCAGTACTTC; CDR3: CASSSLQGAGGVQYF
size: .; D: .; V: TRBV2; J: TRBJ2-3; DNA: TGTGCCAGCAAAAAGGTCGGGGTAAGCACAGATACGCAGTATTTT; CDR3: CASKKVGVSTDTQYF
size: .; D: TRBD1; V: TRBV25-1; J: TRBJ2-2; DNA: TGTGCCAGCCAAACAGGGGTATACACCGGGGAGCTGTTTTTT; CDR3: CASQTGVYTGELFF
size: .; D: .; V: TRBV30; J: TRBJ2-1; DNA: TGTGCCTGGGTCGAGGGGTTAGTCTTC; CDR3: CAWVEGLVF
size: .; D: TRBD1; V: TRBV18; J: TRBJ1-2; DNA: TGTGCCAGCTCACCGCTCCCCGGCCGGACAGGCGGCTACACCTTC; CDR3: CASSPLPGRTGGYTF
size: .; D: .; V: TRBV9; J: TRBJ1-1; DNA: TGTGCCAGCAGCGTCTCCGGACGGAGCCGACAAGCTTTCTTT; CDR3: CASSVSGRSRQAFF
size: once; D: .; V: TRBV6-1; J: TRBJ2-7; DNA: TGTGCCAGCAGTGAAACCTCCACGGGCTTCGACTTC; CDR3: CASSETSTGFDF
size: .; D: TRBD1; V: TRBV5-6; J: TRBJ1-4; DNA: TGTGCCAGCAGCTCACCGGGACAGGGTGAAAAACTGTTTTTT; CDR3: CASSSPGQGEKLFF
size: .; D: TRBD1; V: TRBV10-3; J: TRBJ1-2; DNA: TGTGCCATCAGTGGAGGACAGGGGGCAGGCTACACCTTC; CDR3: CAISGGQGAGYTF
size: .; D: .; V: TRBV12-5; J: TRBJ2-7; DNA: TGTGCTAGTGGTTTGTACGTGGGCTACGAGCAGTACTTC; CDR3: CASGLYVGYEQYF
size: .; D: TRBD1; V: TRBV5-8; J: TRBJ2-3; DNA: TGTGCCAGCAGCCGATCCGGGACAGGGAGAGATACGCAGTATTTT; CDR3: CASSRSGTGRDTQYF
size: .; D: TRBD1; V: TRBV28; J: TRBJ1-1; DNA: TGTGCCAGCAGTTGGGGACAGGGGATCGCTGAAGCTTTCTTT; CDR3: CASSWGQGIAEAFF
size: .; D: TRBD1; V: TRBV28; J: TRBJ2-4; DNA: TGTGCCAGCAGTTTAGCAGGGGGCCCGGCCATTCAGTACTTC; CDR3: CASSLAGGPAIQYF
size: .; D: .; V: TRBV18; J: TRBJ2-3; DNA: TGTGCCAGCTCACCGGAGACAGACCGGGCGCGGGGCACATATACGCAGTATTTT; CDR3: CASSPETDRARGTYTQYF
size: .; D: .; V: TRBV5-1; J: TRBJ2-2; DNA: TGCGCCAGCAGTCTCCGGGACTCGTCTTCGGGCGGGGAGCTGTTTTTT; CDR3: CASSLRDSSSGGELFF
size: .; D: .; V: TRBV2; J: TRBJ2-6; DNA: TGTGCCAGCAGTCGCCGGGCTGGCTCTGGGGCCAACGTCCTGACTTTC; CDR3: CASSRRAGSGANVLTF
size: .; D: TRBD1; V: TRBV7-6; J: TRBJ1-3; DNA: TGTGCCAGCAGCCCGCGACAGGGGGCTACCACTGGAAACACCATATATTTT; CDR3: CASSPRQGATTGNTIYF